The 23 T cell receptor beta chains listed next were all sequenced from one sample in a study of shared clonotypes between healthy human individuals. Generated by immunoSEQ multiplex PCR, the TCRdb table keeps only in-frame clones and is missing some. Of about 2.4 million clones in the sample, approximately 94% were seen once. The source material was naive CD4+ T cells from PBMCs. Sample subset: CD45RA+ positively selected. The receptors originated from a man aged 18 to 35 in good health. Some clones in this sample may be carry-over from other donors' samples.

With regard to this clone: The sample carries other DNA sequences with the same CDR3. This rearrangement joins TRBV30 to TRBJ2-2; no clear D gene. The V gene's germline CDR1 is GTSNPN and CDR2 SVGIG (reference sequence). The CDR3 consists of 13 residues. V was pared by 0 bases and J by 4 bases, with 6 bases between. The CDR3 nucleotides are TGTGCCTGGAGTGTAGGCGGCACCGGGGAGCTGTTTTTT. It is translated as CAWSVGGTGELFF.

The V gene is TRBV29-1, the J gene TRBJ1-2; 12 nucleotides agree with TRBD1. The CDR3 is 14 amino acids. After removal of 3 bases from V and 8 bases from J, the junction contained 7 bases not matched to a gene. Looked up from germline, CDR1 is SQVTM and CDR2 is ANQGSEA. CDR3 sequence (DNA): TGCAGCGTTGAGGACGGGACAGGGGGCGAAGGCTACACCTTC. Translated, it gives CSVEDGTGGEGYTF.

The rearrangement links TRBV5-4 to TRBJ1-1; TRBD1 might be the D (5 bases). The CDR3 length is 14 residues. Germline loops: CDR1 SGHNT, CDR2 YYREEE (reference sequence). Trimming shortened V by 0 bases and J by 6 bases, and 12 bases separated the two germline ends. CDR3 bases: TGTGCCAGCAGCTTGGGAGGGGTACGTCCTGAAGCTTTCTTT. This translates into CASSLGGVRPEAFF.

For this clone: The same CDR3 arises from other DNA sequences in this sample as well. This sequence joins TRBV19 and TRBJ1-2; D is ambiguous. Trimming pared 6 bases from V and 2 bases from J, leaving 10 bases between. The germline V gene has CDR1 LNHDA and CDR2 SQIVND (reference sequence). This CDR3 is built from 13 residues. The CDR3 spells CASSYSANYGYTF. CDR3 bases: TGTGCCAGTAGCTACAGCGCCAACTATGGCTACACCTTC.

The chain links TRBV9 to TRBJ2-1; D uncertain. From germline, CDR1 is SGDLS and CDR2 YYNGEE. V was shortened by 4 bases and J by 5 bases, with 16 bases between the two germline ends. The CDR3 has 15 amino acids. CDR3 DNA: TGTGCCAGCAGCATGACGCCCTTGGAAGACAATGAGCAGTTCTTC. It codes for CASSMTPLEDNEQFF.

This chain links TRBV29-1 with TRBJ1-1, with TRBD1 as a possible D gene (5 bases). The CDR3 consists of 14 residues. Looked up from germline, CDR1 is SQVTM and CDR2 is ANQGSEA. V was clipped by 6 bases and J by 6 bases, with 20 bases between them. CDR3 sequence: CSVSPLLRDAEAFF. For the CDR3, the DNA is TGCAGCGTAAGCCCACTGCTCAGGGATGCTGAAGCTTTCTTT.

The chain carries TRBV7-8 and TRBJ2-2; D is undetermined. Trimming removed 1 base at V and 6 bases at J, with 6 bases between. CDR1 SGHVS and CDR2 FQNEAQ come from the germline V gene. This CDR3 is 13 amino acids long. The CDR3 spells CASSLVTAGELFF. CDR3 in DNA: TGTGCCAGCAGCTTAGTCACGGCCGGGGAGCTGTTTTTT.

As for this clone: This same CDR3 is encoded by further DNA sequences in the sample. The gene calls are TRBV18 and TRBJ2-2; tentative D call: TRBD1 (5 bases). Trimming removed 3 bases at V and 2 bases at J, with 13 bases between. Looked up from germline, CDR1 is KGHSH and CDR2 is LQKENI. The CDR3 has 16 amino acids. CDR3 in DNA: TGTGCCAGCTCACCGCGCACAGGCGGTAACACCGGGGAGCTGTTTTTT. Its protein is CASSPRTGGNTGELFF.

The genes are TRBV5-4 and TRBJ2-5; no firm D call. The CDR3 covers 13 residues. Between the trimmed V and J ends, which lost 4 bases and 4 bases, there was a span of 11 bases. Germline assignment: CDR1 SGHNT and CDR2 YYREEE (reference sequence). The CDR3 DNA is TGTGCCAGCAGCGCGACCGATAGAGAGACCCAGTACTTC. Its protein product is CASSATDRETQYF.

The chain employs TRBV6-6 and TRBJ2-7, with a tentative D call TRBD1 (6 bases). CDR3 length equals 14 residues. V was cut by 7 bases and J by 2 bases, with 15 bases left in between. CDR1 is MNHNY, CDR2 SVGAGI, per germline (reference sequence). CDR3 residues: CASISRDTAYEQYF. The CDR3 region has the DNA TGTGCCAGCATAAGCCGGGACACGGCCTACGAGCAGTACTTC.

In this sample, this clone turned up once. This CDR3 is also generated by other DNA sequences in the sample. This chain uses TRBV30 with TRBJ1-5; D might be TRBD1 (5 bases). Per germline, CDR1 GTSNPN and CDR2 SVGIG (reference sequence). The V gene lost 3 bases and the J gene lost 7 bases, with 16 bases spanning the gap. The CDR3 consists of 14 residues. CDR3 residues: CAWSAGGAGQPQHF. The CDR3 coding sequence is TGTGCCTGGAGCGCCGGAGGGGCCGGCCAGCCCCAGCATTTT.

The chain links TRBV2 to TRBJ1-2; 7 bases fit TRBD1. Germline lookup yields CDR1 SNHLY and CDR2 FYNNEI. The trim removed 4 bases at V and 5 bases at J, leaving 7 bases unmatched. This CDR3 spans 14 amino acids. CDR3 sequence: CASSAQGFSYGYTF. CDR3 nucleotide sequence: TGTGCCAGCAGTGCACAGGGGTTCAGTTATGGCTACACCTTC.

The chain couples TRBV5-6 to TRBJ2-1, with 8 bases aligning to TRBD2. The CDR3 extends over 17 amino acids. The V segment lost 4 bases and the J segment 8 bases; nucleotides outside the gene matches: 17. From germline, CDR1 is SGHDT and CDR2 YYEEEE. This CDR3 reads CASSPTPGLGGLDEQFF. CDR3 nucleotides: TGTGCCAGCAGCCCAACCCCGGGACTAGGGGGGTTGGATGAGCAGTTCTTC.

The rearrangement links TRBV5-4 to TRBJ2-5; 9 bases align to TRBD2. After removal of 0 bases from V and 1 base from J, the junction contained 4 bases not matched to a gene. Germline V gives CDR1 SGHNT, CDR2 YYREEE (reference sequence). This CDR3 contains 16 residues. CDR3 protein: CASSLVAGGPQETQYF. In DNA form, the CDR3 reads TGTGCCAGCAGCTTGGTGGCGGGAGGGCCCCAAGAGACCCAGTACTTC.

V and J are TRBV20-1 and TRBJ2-1; D remains ambiguous. Germline CDR1 is DFQATT and CDR2 is SNEGSKA (reference sequence). The CDR3 is 8 amino acids. The V end was cut by 7 bases, the J end by 7 bases, with 2 bases between. The CDR3 is CSGNEQFF. CDR3 nucleotides: TGCAGTGGGAATGAGCAGTTCTTC.

This clone was detected once. The chain recombines TRBV18 with TRBJ1-1; D is perhaps TRBD1 (5 bases). CDR3 length: 15 residues. In germline, CDR1 is KGHSH, CDR2 LQKENI. Trimming removed 3 bases at V and 4 bases at J, with 15 bases between. CDR3 region: CASSPGLLGGTEAFF. DNA for the CDR3: TGTGCCAGCTCACCGGGACTCCTGGGAGGCACTGAAGCTTTCTTT.

For this clone: Other DNA variants within this sample encode the same CDR3. The gene calls are TRBV6-5 and TRBJ2-7; D not resolved. The CDR3 spans 14 residues. Per the germline V gene, CDR1 is MNHEY and CDR2 is SVGAGI. V was trimmed by 3 bases and J by 1 base, leaving 10 bases between them. The CDR3 sequence: CASSYNAASYEQYF. Here the CDR3 DNA reads TGTGCCAGCAGTTATAACGCCGCTTCCTACGAGCAGTACTTC.

The gene calls are TRBV7-2 and TRBJ2-1; possible D gene TRBD1, 6 bases. The CDR3 length is 17 residues. Per germline, CDR1 SGHTA and CDR2 FQGNSA. V was shortened by 5 bases and J by 6 bases, with 23 bases between the two germline ends. CDR3 sequence reads: CASSARSGAWGRNEQFF. CDR3 coding DNA: TGTGCCAGCAGCGCCCGCTCCGGGGCCTGGGGGCGCAATGAGCAGTTCTTC. Full variable domain (missing parts from reference TRBV7-2 and TRBJ2-1): GAGVSQSPSNKVTEKGKDVELRCDPISGHTALYWYRQSLGQGLEFLIYFQGNSAPDKSGLPSDRFSAERTGGSVSTLTIQRTQQEDSAVYLCASSARSGAWGRNEQFFGPGTRLTVL.

The J gene is TRBJ1-4, the V gene TRBV18, with D unclear. CDR3 length: 15 residues. Germline CDR1 and CDR2: KGHSH and LQKENI. Trimming removed 3 bases from V and 5 bases from J, with 13 bases in between. The CDR3 DNA sequence: TGTGCCAGCTCACCTTCCGGCCGAGAGAATGAAAAACTGTTTTTT. This encodes CASSPSGRENEKLFF.

The genes are TRBV28 and TRBJ1-5; no firm D call. Per germline, CDR1 MDHEN and CDR2 SYDVKM. The CDR3 totals 12 residues. Trimming cost V 4 bases and J 7 bases, with 8 bases left between them. CDR3 residues: CASSSASQPQHF. CDR3 nucleotide sequence: TGTGCCAGCAGTTCCGCTTCGCAGCCCCAGCATTTT.

The chain uses TRBV5-1 and TRBJ2-7; D is perhaps TRBD1 (6 bases). V lost 4 bases, J lost 1 base, and 12 bases lay in between. CDR3 length equals 14 residues. The germline CDR1 and CDR2 sequences are SGHRS and YFSETQ. CDR3 protein: CASSGRQGSYEQYF. For the CDR3, the DNA is TGCGCCAGCAGCGGGCGGCAGGGGTCCTACGAGCAGTACTTC.

This chain links TRBV23-1 with TRBJ2-7; D might be TRBD1 (5 bases). TRBV23-1 is an ORF, with its function uncertain. This CDR3 is built from 13 residues. Trimming shortened V by 4 bases and J by 3 bases, and 10 bases separated the two germline ends. CDR3 nucleotide sequence: TGCGCCAGCAGTCTACGACAGAACTACGAGCAGTACTTC. It encodes CASSLRQNYEQYF.

The chain carries TRBV4-1 and TRBJ2-1, with TRBD1 matching 7 bases. Germline assignment: CDR1 MGHRA and CDR2 YSYEKL. The CDR3 runs to 14 residues. The junction had 7 bases not matched to a gene; V was cut back by 3 bases and J by 8 bases. In DNA, the CDR3 is TGCGCCAGCAGCCAGCTACAGGGGATCGATGAGCAGTTCTTC. Residues: CASSQLQGIDEQFF.